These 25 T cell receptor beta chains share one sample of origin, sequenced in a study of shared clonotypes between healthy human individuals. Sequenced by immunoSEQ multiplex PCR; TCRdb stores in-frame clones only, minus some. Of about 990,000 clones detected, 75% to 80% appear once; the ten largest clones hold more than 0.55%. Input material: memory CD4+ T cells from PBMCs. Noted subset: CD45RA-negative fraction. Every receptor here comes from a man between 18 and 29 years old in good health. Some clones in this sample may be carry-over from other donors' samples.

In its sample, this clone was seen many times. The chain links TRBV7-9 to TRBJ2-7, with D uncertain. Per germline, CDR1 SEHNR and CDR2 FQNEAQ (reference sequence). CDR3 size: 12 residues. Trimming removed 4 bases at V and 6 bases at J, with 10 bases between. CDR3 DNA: TGTGCCAGCAGCTCGGGCATTCTCGAGCAGTACTTC. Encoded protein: CASSSGILEQYF.

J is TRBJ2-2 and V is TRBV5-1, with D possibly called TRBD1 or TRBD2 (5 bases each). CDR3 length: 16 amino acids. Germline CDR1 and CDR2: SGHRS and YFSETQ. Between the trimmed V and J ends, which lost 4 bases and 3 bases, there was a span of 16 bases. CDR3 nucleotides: TGCGCCAGCAGCCTGGGGGTCCGGGCGGACACCGGGGAGCTGTTTTTT. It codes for CASSLGVRADTGELFF.

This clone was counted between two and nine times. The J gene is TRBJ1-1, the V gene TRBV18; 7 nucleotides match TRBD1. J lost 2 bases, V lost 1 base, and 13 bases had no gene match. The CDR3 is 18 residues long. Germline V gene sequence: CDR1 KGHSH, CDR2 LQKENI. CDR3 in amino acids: CASSPLQGNGRGNTEAFF. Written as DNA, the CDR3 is TGTGCCAGCTCACCACTACAGGGGAACGGTCGAGGAAACACTGAAGCTTTCTTT.

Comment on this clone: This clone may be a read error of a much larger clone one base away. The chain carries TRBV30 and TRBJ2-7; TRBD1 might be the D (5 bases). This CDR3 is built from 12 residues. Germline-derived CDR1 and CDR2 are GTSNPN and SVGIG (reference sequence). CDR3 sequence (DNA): TGTGCCTGGAGTGCCCAAAGGGGCGAGCAGCACTTC. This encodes CAWSAQRGEQHF.

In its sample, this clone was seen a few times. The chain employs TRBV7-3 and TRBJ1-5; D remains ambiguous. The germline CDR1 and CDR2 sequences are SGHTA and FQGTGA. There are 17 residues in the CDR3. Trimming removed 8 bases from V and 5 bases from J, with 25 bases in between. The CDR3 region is CASPNPERKARDQPQHF. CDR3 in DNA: TGTGCCAGCCCCAACCCGGAACGTAAAGCGAGGGATCAGCCCCAGCATTTT.

In DNA form, the CDR3 reads TGTGCCAGCAGCCCGCTGCAGGGAACCAAAAACATTCAGTACTTC. This encodes CASSPLQGTKNIQYF. The genes are TRBV11-2 and TRBJ2-4; possible D gene TRBD1, 5 bases. CDR1 is SGHAT and CDR2 is FQNNGV in the germline V gene. This CDR3 comprises 15 residues. V lost 5 bases and J 2 bases, leaving 13 bases between the germline ends.

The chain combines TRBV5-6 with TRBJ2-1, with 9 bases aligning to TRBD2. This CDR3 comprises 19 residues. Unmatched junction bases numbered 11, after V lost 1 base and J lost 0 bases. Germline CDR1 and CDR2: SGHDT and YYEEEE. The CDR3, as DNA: TGTGCCAGCAGCTTGTGGGCTAGCGGGACTTCCTTCTCCTACAATGAGCAGTTCTTC. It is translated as CASSLWASGTSFSYNEQFF.

This CDR3 reads CAWAGGQGASGAYNEQFF. CDR3 nucleotides: TGTGCCTGGGCCGGGGGACAGGGGGCTAGCGGGGCCTACAATGAGCAGTTCTTC. V and J are TRBV30 and TRBJ2-1; 12 positions match TRBD1. Trimming at V came to 5 bases and at J to 2 bases, leaving 13 bases not matched to a gene. Germline CDR1 and CDR2: GTSNPN and SVGIG (reference sequence). This CDR3 region has 18 residues.

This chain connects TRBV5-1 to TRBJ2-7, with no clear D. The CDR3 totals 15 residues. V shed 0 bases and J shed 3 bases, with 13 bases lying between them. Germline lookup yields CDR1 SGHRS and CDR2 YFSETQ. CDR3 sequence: CASSLAGRGVYEQYF. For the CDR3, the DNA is TGCGCCAGCAGCTTGGCTGGCCGTGGGGTCTACGAGCAGTACTTC.

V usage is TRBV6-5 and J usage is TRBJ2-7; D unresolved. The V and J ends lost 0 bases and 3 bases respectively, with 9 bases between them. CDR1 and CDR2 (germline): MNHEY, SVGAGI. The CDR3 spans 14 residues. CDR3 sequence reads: CASSYSKGLYEQYF. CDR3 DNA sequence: TGTGCCAGCAGTTACTCGAAGGGCCTCTACGAGCAGTACTTC.

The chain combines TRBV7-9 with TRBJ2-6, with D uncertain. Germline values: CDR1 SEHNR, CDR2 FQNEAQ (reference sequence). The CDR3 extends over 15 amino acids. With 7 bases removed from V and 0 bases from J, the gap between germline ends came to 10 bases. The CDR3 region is CASTDWSSGANVLTF. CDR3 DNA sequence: TGTGCCAGCACAGACTGGTCCTCTGGGGCCAACGTCCTGACTTTC.

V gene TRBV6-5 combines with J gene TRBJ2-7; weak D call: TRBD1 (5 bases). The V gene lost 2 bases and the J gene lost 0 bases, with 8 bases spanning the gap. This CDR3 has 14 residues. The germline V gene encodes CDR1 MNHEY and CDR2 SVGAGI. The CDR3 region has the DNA TGTGCCAGCAGTTACAAGGACAACTCCTACGAGCAGTACTTC. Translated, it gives CASSYKDNSYEQYF.

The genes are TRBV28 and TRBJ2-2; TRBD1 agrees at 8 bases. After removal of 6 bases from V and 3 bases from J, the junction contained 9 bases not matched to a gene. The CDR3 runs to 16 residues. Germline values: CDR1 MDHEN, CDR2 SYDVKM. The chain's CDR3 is CASSYGTGRDTGELFF. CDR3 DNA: TGTGCCAGCAGCTATGGGACAGGAAGAGACACCGGGGAGCTGTTTTTT.

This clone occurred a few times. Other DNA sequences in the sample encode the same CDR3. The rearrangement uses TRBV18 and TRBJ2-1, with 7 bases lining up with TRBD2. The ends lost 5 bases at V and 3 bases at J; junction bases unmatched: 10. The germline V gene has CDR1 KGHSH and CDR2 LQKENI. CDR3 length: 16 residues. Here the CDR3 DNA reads TGTGCCAGCTCATACACCGGGACGGGGGGCTACAATGAGCAGTTCTTC. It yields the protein CASSYTGTGGYNEQFF.

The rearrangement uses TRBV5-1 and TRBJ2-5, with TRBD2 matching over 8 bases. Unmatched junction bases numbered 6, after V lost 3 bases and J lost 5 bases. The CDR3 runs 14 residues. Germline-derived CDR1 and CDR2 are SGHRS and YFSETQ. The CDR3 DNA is TGCGCCAGCAGCTATATAGCGGGATCGGAGACCCAGTACTTC. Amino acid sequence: CASSYIAGSETQYF.

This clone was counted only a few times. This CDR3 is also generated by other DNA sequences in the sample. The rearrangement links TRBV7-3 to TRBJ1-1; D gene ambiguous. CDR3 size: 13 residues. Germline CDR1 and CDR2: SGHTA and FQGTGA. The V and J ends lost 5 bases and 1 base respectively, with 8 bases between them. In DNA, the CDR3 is TGTGCCAGCAGCCTTACACAGAACACTGAAGCTTTCTTT. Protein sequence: CASSLTQNTEAFF.

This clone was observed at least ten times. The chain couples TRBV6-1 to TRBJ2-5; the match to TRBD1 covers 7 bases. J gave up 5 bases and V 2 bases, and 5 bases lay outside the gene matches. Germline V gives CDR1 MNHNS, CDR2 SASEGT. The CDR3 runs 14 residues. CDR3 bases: TGTGCCAGCAGTGAATTGAGAGGGGGCGAGACCCAGTACTTC. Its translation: CASSELRGGETQYF.

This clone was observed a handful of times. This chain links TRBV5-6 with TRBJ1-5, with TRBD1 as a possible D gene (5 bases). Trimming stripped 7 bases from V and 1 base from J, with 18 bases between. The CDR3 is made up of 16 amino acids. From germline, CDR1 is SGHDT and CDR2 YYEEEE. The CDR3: CASSREGSESNQPQHF. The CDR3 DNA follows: TGTGCCAGCTCACGTGAGGGGAGTGAAAGCAATCAGCCCCAGCATTTT.

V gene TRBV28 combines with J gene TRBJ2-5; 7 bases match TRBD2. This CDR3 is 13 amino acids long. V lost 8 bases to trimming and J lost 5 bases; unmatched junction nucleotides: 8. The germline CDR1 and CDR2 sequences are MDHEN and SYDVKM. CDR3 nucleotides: TGTGCCAGCGGGAGGGCCTATGGCGAGACCCAGTACTTC. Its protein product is CASGRAYGETQYF.

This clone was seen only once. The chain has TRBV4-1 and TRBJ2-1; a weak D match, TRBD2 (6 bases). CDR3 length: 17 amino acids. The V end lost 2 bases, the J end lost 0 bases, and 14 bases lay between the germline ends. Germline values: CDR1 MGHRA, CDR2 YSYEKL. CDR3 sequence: CASSQRTPSDSYNEQFF. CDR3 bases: TGCGCCAGCAGCCAACGTACCCCTAGCGACTCCTACAATGAGCAGTTCTTC.

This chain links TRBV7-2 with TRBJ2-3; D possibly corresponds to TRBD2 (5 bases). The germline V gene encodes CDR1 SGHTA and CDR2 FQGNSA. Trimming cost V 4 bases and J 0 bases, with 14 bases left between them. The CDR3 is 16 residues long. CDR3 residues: CASSSLTGTSTDTQYF. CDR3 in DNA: TGTGCCAGCAGCTCCCTTACGGGAACTAGCACAGATACGCAGTATTTT.

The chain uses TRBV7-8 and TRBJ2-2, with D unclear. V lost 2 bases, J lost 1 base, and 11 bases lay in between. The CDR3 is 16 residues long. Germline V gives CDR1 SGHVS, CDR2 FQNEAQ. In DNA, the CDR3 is TGTGCCAGCAGCTTATTTACAGAAGTGAACACCGGGGAGCTGTTTTTT. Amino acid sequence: CASSLFTEVNTGELFF.

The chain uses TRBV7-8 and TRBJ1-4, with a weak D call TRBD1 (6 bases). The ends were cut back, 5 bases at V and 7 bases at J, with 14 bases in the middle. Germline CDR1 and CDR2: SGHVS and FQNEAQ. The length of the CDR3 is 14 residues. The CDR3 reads CASSKQGQGEKLFF. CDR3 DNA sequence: TGTGCCAGCAGCAAACAGGGCCAGGGTGAAAAACTGTTTTTT.

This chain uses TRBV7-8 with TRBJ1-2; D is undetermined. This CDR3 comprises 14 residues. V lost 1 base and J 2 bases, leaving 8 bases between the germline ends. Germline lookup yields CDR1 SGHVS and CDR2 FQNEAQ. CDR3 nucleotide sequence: TGTGCCAGCAGCTTAGTTTCGGGAAACTATGGCTACACCTTC. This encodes CASSLVSGNYGYTF.

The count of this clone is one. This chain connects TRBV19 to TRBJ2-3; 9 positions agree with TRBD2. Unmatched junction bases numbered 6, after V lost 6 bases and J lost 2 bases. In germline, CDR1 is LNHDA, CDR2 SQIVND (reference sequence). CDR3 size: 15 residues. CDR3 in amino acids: CASRESGRYTDTQYF. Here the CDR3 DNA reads TGTGCCAGTAGGGAGAGCGGGAGGTACACAGATACGCAGTATTTT.